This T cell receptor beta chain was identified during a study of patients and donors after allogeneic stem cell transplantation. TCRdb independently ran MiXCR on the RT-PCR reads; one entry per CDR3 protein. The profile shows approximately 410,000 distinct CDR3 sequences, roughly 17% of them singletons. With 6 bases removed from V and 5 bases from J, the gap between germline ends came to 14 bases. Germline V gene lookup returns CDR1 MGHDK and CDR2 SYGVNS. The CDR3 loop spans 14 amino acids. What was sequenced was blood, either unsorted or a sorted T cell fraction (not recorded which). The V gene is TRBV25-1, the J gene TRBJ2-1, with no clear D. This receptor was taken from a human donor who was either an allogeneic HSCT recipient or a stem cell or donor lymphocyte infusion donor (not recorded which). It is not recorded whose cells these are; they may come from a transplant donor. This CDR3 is CASRPRSGHNEQFF. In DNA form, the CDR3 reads TGTGCCAGCAGACCCCGTTCGGGTCACAATGAGCAGTTCTTC.